A single sample is the source of the 26 T cell receptor beta chains below, sequenced in a study of early T cells in non-severe SARS-CoV-2 infection (dated by TCRdb to the early 2020s). Libraries were built with 5' RACE. The run used a NextSeq 500. TCRdb passed the public sequencing reads through fastp at Q25 and MiXCR, retaining productive beta sequences. When rows share a CDR3 protein, they turn into one entry using the most common DNA and genes. The sample table records about 90,000 distinct CDR3 sequences; around 12% of these occur just once. The ten largest clones capture 4.4% of the sample. The sequences come from whole blood, collected at baseline. These receptors originate from an adult who was a healthcare worker with PCR-confirmed SARS-CoV-2 infection or an uninfected control (not recorded which).

This clonotype was observed a handful of times. This chain links TRBV28 with TRBJ1-1; D ambiguous. Germline CDR1 MDHEN, CDR2 SYDVKM. Trimming pared 2 bases from V and 8 bases from J, leaving 9 bases between. This CDR3 region has 12 residues. This chain's CDR3 is CASSLVSQEAFF. The CDR3 nucleotides are TGTGCCAGCAGTTTAGTATCTCAGGAAGCTTTCTTT.

This clonotype was recorded many times. The rearrangement joins TRBV20-1 to TRBJ1-6; 7 bases fit TRBD1. Losses at the gene ends were 3 bases for V and 0 bases for J; bases not matched to a gene: 8. Germline lookup yields CDR1 DFQATT and CDR2 SNEGSKA (reference sequence). The CDR3 is 17 amino acids. The DNA of the CDR3 is TGCAGTGCTAGGGGACAGTCCTTGAGCTCCTATAATTCACCCCTCCACTTT. Its protein product is CSARGQSLSSYNSPLHF.

The chain employs TRBV11-3 and TRBJ2-2, with D unclear. Germline-derived CDR1 and CDR2 are SGHNT and YENEEA. V was shortened by 4 bases and J by 0 bases, with 12 bases between the two germline ends. CDR3 length: 16 amino acids. CDR3 sequence (DNA): TGTGCCAGCAGCTCCGTGACATGGGCGAACACCGGGGAGCTGTTTTTT. Its protein is CASSSVTWANTGELFF.

V gene TRBV28 combines with J gene TRBJ2-1; D is uncertain. CDR3 size: 11 residues. Per germline, CDR1 MDHEN and CDR2 SYDVKM. Trimming cost V 6 bases and J 10 bases, with 10 bases left between them. The CDR3 DNA sequence: TGTGCCAGCAGCGGCAGGAACGAGCAGTTCTTC. It specifies CASSGRNEQFF. The variable domain in full, with the rest retrieved from reference TRBV28 and TRBJ2-1, is DVKVTQSSRYLVKRTGEKVFLECVQDMDHENMFWYRQDPGLGLRLIYFSYDVKMKEKGDIPEGYSVSREKKERFSLILESASTNQTSMYLCASSGRNEQFFGPGTRLTVL.

The V and J genes are TRBV5-1 and TRBJ2-2; D not certain. The germline V gene encodes CDR1 SGHRS and CDR2 YFSETQ. CDR3 length: 17 amino acids. Trimming took 4 bases from V and 0 from J, leaving 16 bases between them. The DNA of the CDR3 is TGCGCCAGCAGCCAAACGTCTACAAGTACGAACACCGGGGAGCTGTTTTTT. Its translation: CASSQTSTSTNTGELFF.

This clonotype was seen more than once but under ten times. The chain carries TRBV14 and TRBJ1-5; 9 nucleotides align to TRBD1. V dropped 4 bases and J dropped 3; count of bases not matched to a gene: 4. The germline CDR1 and CDR2 sequences are SGHDN and FVKESK. CDR3 length equals 15 residues. The CDR3 DNA follows: TGTGCCAGCAGCCTAGGGACAGGGAACAATCAGCCCCAGCATTTT. Translation: CASSLGTGNNQPQHF.

Only a few counts were recorded for this clonotype. The chain recombines TRBV11-2 with TRBJ2-5; D is uncertain. Germline V gene lookup returns CDR1 SGHAT and CDR2 FQNNGV. Trimming stripped 5 bases from V and 6 bases from J, with 19 bases between. The CDR3 is made up of 15 amino acids. This chain's CDR3 is CASSHDGKSLKTQYF. CDR3 DNA: TGTGCCAGCAGCCACGATGGAAAATCGCTAAAGACCCAGTACTTC.

This clonotype has only a few counts. The V call is TRBV11-2, the J call TRBJ2-7; D possibly corresponds to TRBD2 (5 bases). Germline V gene data show CDR1 as SGHAT and CDR2 as FQNNGV. CDR3 length: 16 residues. With 0 bases removed from V and 5 bases from J, the gap between germline ends came to 17 bases. The CDR3 is CASSLDPARARHEQYF. CDR3 DNA: TGTGCCAGCAGCTTAGATCCGGCGAGGGCCCGCCACGAGCAGTACTTC.

This clonotype turned up a few times. The chain joins TRBV2 to TRBJ2-5; possible D gene TRBD1, 5 bases. Germline V gene lookup returns CDR1 SNHLY and CDR2 FYNNEI. The V end lost 3 bases, the J end lost 5 bases, and 16 bases lay between the germline ends. The CDR3 totals 15 residues. In DNA, the CDR3 is TGTGCCAGCAGTGATCAGGGCAGGGCTTATGAGACCCAGTACTTC. Its protein product is CASSDQGRAYETQYF.

The chain combines TRBV14 with TRBJ1-2; D perhaps matches TRBD1 (6 bases). CDR3 length equals 15 residues. Trimming removed 5 bases from V and 2 bases from J, with 15 bases in between. Germline assignment: CDR1 SGHDN and CDR2 FVKESK. CDR3 region: CASSRAQGWNYGYTF. In DNA, the CDR3 is TGTGCCAGCAGCAGAGCCCAGGGGTGGAACTATGGCTACACCTTC. Full variable domain (remainder filled in from reference TRBV14 and TRBJ1-2): EAGVTQFPSHSVIEKGQTVTLRCDPISGHDNLYWYRRVMGKEIKFLLHFVKESKQDESGMPNNRFLAERTGGTYSTLKVQPAELEDSGVYFCASSRAQGWNYGYTFGSGTRLTVV.

This clonotype was counted only a few times. This sequence joins TRBV20-1 and TRBJ2-5; D uncertain. The CDR3 covers 11 residues. Germline lookup yields CDR1 DFQATT and CDR2 SNEGSKA (reference sequence). V gave up 6 bases and J gave up 4 bases, with 9 bases separating them. CDR3 protein: CSARTAETQYF. CDR3 sequence (DNA): TGCAGTGCCAGGACGGCAGAGACCCAGTACTTC.

This clonotype was counted many times. The V call is TRBV27, the J call TRBJ2-3; D is perhaps TRBD1 or TRBD2 (5 bases each). The V and J ends lost 5 bases and 1 base respectively, with 16 bases between them. Germline CDR1 MNHEY, CDR2 SMNVEV (reference sequence). CDR3 length equals 16 residues. This CDR3 is CASSNRDQSRTDTQYF. CDR3 nucleotides: TGTGCCAGCAGTAACCGGGACCAGAGCCGCACAGATACGCAGTATTTT.

This clonotype was seen many times. The rearrangement links TRBV7-3 to TRBJ1-2; 8 bases fit TRBD1. Germline loops: CDR1 SGHTA, CDR2 FQGTGA. J was trimmed by 3 bases and V by 0 bases; bases with no gene match: 15. CDR3 size: 19 residues. This CDR3 reads CASSLTRLNRGSGDYGYTF. DNA for the CDR3: TGTGCCAGCAGCTTAACAAGGCTCAACAGGGGGAGTGGTGACTATGGCTACACCTTC.

The chain employs TRBV11-2 and TRBJ2-7; D is tentatively TRBD1 or TRBD2 (5 bases each). Per the germline V gene, CDR1 is SGHAT and CDR2 is FQNNGV. V dropped 5 bases and J dropped 0 bases, with 23 bases sitting between them. CDR3 length: 18 residues. The CDR3, as DNA: TGTGCCAGCAGCCCCACCGGGACGGGATTTGAGAGCTCCTACGAGCAGTACTTC. It encodes CASSPTGTGFESSYEQYF.

Concerning this clonotype: At one boundary the junction diverges from the germline segment, which might be a read error. The V gene is TRBV28, the J gene TRBJ1-3, with a possible D match to TRBD1 (6 bases). The CDR3 sequence is 12 residues long. Germline CDR1 reads MDHEN; CDR2 reads SYDVKM. This CDR3 reads CASSPYGQPADF. The CDR3 region has the DNA TGTGCCAGCAGTCCCTACGGACAGCCGGCGGATTTT.

The chain employs TRBV24-1 and TRBJ2-3; 9 nucleotides align to TRBD1. The trim removed 6 bases at V and 4 bases at J, leaving 7 bases unmatched. Germline CDR1 and CDR2: KGHDR and SFDVKD. This CDR3 region has 15 residues. The CDR3 region has the DNA TGTGCCACCAGTCGGACAGGGGAAGTCGCAGATACGCAGTATTTT. Translated, it gives CATSRTGEVADTQYF.

The sample holds many counts of this clonotype. The chain has TRBV6-6 and TRBJ2-5; TRBD1 aligns across 7 bases. Germline CDR1 and CDR2: MNHNY and SVGAGI (reference sequence). This CDR3 region has 14 residues. J gave up 7 bases and V 5 bases, and 10 bases lay outside the gene matches. The CDR3 spells CASSQQGPWATQYF. The CDR3 DNA is TGTGCCAGCAGTCAACAGGGGCCTTGGGCGACCCAGTACTTC.

This clonotype was observed at least ten times. The chain recombines TRBV3-1 with TRBJ2-7; tentatively, D is TRBD2 (5 bases). CDR3 length: 14 amino acids. Germline CDR1 LGHDT, CDR2 YNNKEL (reference sequence). Trimming shortened V by 4 bases and J by 3 bases, and 13 bases separated the two germline ends. CDR3 amino acids: CASSRRLTIYEQYF. The CDR3 DNA sequence: TGTGCCAGCAGCCGACGACTAACCATCTACGAGCAGTACTTC.

This clonotype was found a few times. The chain is built from TRBV3-1 and TRBJ1-1, with D possibly being TRBD1 (5 bases). CDR3 length equals 17 residues. Germline-derived CDR1 and CDR2 are LGHDT and YNNKEL (reference sequence). V gave up 5 bases and J gave up 5 bases, with 24 bases separating them. For the CDR3, the DNA is TGTGCCAGCAGCACCACTCGTCCGGGCGCAGGGAAGACTGAAGCTTTCTTT. Encoded protein: CASSTTRPGAGKTEAFF.

This clonotype was counted between two and nine times. The rearrangement links TRBV7-9 to TRBJ2-7; D may be TRBD1 or TRBD2 (6 bases each). The germline gives CDR1 SEHNR, CDR2 FQNEAQ (reference sequence). The CDR3 extends over 18 amino acids. Trimming stripped 0 bases from V and 2 bases from J, with 20 bases between. For the CDR3, the DNA is TGTGCCAGCAGCTTAGCCTCCTTAGGGGGGCGCTTCCCCTACGAGCAGTACTTC. Encoded protein: CASSLASLGGRFPYEQYF. Filled out from reference TRBV7-9 and TRBJ2-7, the complete variable domain reads DTGVSQNPRHKITKRGQNVTFRCDPISEHNRLYWYRQTLGQGPEFLTYFQNEAQLEKSRLLSDRFSAERPKGSFSTLEIQRTEQGDSAMYLCASSLASLGGRFPYEQYFGPGTRLTVT.

This chain connects TRBV11-1 to TRBJ2-1; 7 nucleotides match TRBD2. V shed 4 bases and J 6 bases; nucleotides not matched to a gene: 9. The CDR3 is made up of 15 amino acids. Germline CDR1 is SGHAT and CDR2 is FQDESV (reference sequence). The CDR3 is CASSYSASGLNEQFF. The CDR3 nucleotides are TGTGCCAGCAGCTACAGCGCTAGCGGTCTCAATGAGCAGTTCTTC.

This chain joins TRBV19 and TRBJ1-1, with D perhaps matching TRBD1 (5 bases). Trimming left V 3 bases short and J 5 bases short, with 16 bases between. Per germline, CDR1 LNHDA and CDR2 SQIVND (reference sequence). The CDR3 runs 15 residues. CDR3 sequence reads: CASSMGRGPKTEAFF. The CDR3 DNA reads TGTGCCAGTAGTATGGGCCGGGGCCCTAAGACTGAAGCTTTCTTT. The full variable domain, its missing parts supplied by reference TRBV19 and TRBJ1-1, is DGGITQSPKYLFRKEGQNVTLSCEQNLNHDAMYWYRQDPGQGLRLIYYSQIVNDFQKGDIAEGYSVSREKKESFPLTVTSAQKNPTAFYLCASSMGRGPKTEAFFGQGTRLTVV.

The chain is built from TRBV28 and TRBJ2-3; D uncertain. The CDR3 sequence is 15 residues long. V was pared by 3 bases and J by 1 base, with 11 bases between. Germline values: CDR1 MDHEN, CDR2 SYDVKM. The CDR3 DNA follows: TGTGCCAGCAGTTTCGATGAGGCCGGCACAGATACGCAGTATTTT. It codes for CASSFDEAGTDTQYF.

This clonotype was detected a few times. V and J are TRBV12-3 or TRBV12-4 and TRBJ2-3, with 15 bases aligning to TRBD2. The CDR3 length is 16 residues. Germline trimming cut 6 bases from V and 5 bases from J; bases unmatched to any gene: 6. The CDR3 is CASSRTSGGAQDTQYF. CDR3 DNA sequence: TGTGCCAGCAGCCGGACTAGCGGGGGGGCTCAAGATACGCAGTATTTT.

This clonotype was detected ten times or more. The chain recombines TRBV2 with TRBJ1-2; 8 bases align to TRBD1. The CDR3 extends over 17 amino acids. The germline V gene has CDR1 SNHLY and CDR2 FYNNEI. The V gene end was trimmed by 4 bases and the J gene end by 4 bases; junction bases not matched to a gene: 14. The chain's CDR3 is CASSGKPGGPILYGYTF. The CDR3 bases are TGTGCCAGCAGTGGAAAACCAGGGGGCCCAATCCTCTATGGCTACACCTTC.

V and J are TRBV10-3 and TRBJ2-7; 10 bases agree with TRBD2. Germline loops: CDR1 ENHRY, CDR2 SYGVKD. The CDR3 sequence is 16 residues long. V gave up 3 bases and J gave up 2 bases; unmatched junction bases: 7. CDR3 amino acids: CAISDSSGSFPYEQYF. The CDR3 DNA follows: TGTGCCATCAGTGACTCTAGCGGGAGCTTCCCCTACGAGCAGTACTTC.